Below, one T cell receptor (beta chain) is given with its context. The CDR3 totals 15 residues. Trimming removed 2 bases at V and 6 bases at J, with 14 bases between. CDR1 is SEHNR and CDR2 is FQNEAQ in the germline V gene (reference sequence). These data originate in a study of T cell changes during pregnancy in multiple sclerosis. The repertoire was sequenced with immunoSEQ multiplex PCR; TCRdb's copy has only in-frame clones and lacks some. The sample includes 46,000 or so clones, about 94% of them seen just once. Sequencing used CD8+ T cells from peripheral blood mononuclear cells, obtained after pregnancy. This rearrangement joins TRBV7-9 to TRBJ2-1; the D gene is possibly TRBD2 (5 bases). The TCR originated in a female donor with multiple sclerosis, enrolled in a pregnancy study. The CDR3, as DNA: TGTGCCAGCAGCTTAATCCGGGGTACGCTCAATGAGCAGTTCTTC. Its protein is CASSLIRGTLNEQFF.